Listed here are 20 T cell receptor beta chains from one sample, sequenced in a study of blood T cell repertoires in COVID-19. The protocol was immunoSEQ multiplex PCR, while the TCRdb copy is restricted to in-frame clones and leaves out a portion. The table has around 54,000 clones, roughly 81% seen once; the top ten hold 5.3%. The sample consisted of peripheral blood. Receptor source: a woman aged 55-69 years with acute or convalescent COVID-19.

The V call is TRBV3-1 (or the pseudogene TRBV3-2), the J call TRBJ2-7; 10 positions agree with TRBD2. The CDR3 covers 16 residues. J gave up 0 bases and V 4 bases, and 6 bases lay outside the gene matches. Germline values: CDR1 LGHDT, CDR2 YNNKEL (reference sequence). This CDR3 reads CASSLRTSGNSYEQYF. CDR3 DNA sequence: TGTGCCAGCAGCCTGCGGACTAGCGGAAACTCCTACGAGCAGTACTTC.

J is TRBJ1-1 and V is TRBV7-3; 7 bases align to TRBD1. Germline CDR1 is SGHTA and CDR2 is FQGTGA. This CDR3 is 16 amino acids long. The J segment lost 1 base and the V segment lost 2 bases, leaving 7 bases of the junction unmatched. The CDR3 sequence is CASSLAGTEKNTEAFF. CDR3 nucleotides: TGTGCCAGCAGCTTAGCTGGGACAGAGAAGAACACTGAAGCTTTCTTT.

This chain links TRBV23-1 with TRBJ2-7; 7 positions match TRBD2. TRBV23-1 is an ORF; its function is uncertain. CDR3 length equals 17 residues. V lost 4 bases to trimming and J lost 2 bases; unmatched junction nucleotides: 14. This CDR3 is CASSRVSRGRAAYEQYF. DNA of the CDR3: TGCGCCAGCAGTCGGGTATCTAGAGGGAGGGCCGCCTACGAGCAGTACTTC.

The CDR3 region is CASSVAGGGDNEKLFF. The CDR3 DNA follows: TGTGCCAGCAGCGTAGCCGGGGGAGGAGATAATGAAAAACTGTTTTTT. The V gene is TRBV9, the J gene TRBJ1-4; tentatively, D is TRBD1 (5 bases). V gave up 0 bases and J gave up 4 bases, with 13 bases separating them. Germline CDR1 is SGDLS and CDR2 is YYNGEE. This CDR3 is 16 amino acids long.

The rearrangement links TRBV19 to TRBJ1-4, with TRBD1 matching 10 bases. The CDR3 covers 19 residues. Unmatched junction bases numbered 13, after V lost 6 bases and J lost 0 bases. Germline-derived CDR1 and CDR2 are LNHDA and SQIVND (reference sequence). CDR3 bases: TGTGCCAGTAGGAACCCGGTCGGGACAGGGGATGCAACTAATGAAAAACTGTTTTTT. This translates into CASRNPVGTGDATNEKLFF.

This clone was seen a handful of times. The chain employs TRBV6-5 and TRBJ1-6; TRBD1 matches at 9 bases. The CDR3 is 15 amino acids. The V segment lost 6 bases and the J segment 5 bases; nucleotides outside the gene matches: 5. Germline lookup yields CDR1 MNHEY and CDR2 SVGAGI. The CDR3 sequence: CASRRRTGDNSPLHF. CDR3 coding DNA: TGTGCCAGCAGGCGTCGGACAGGGGATAATTCACCCCTCCACTTT.

The CDR3 is CASSPLTSGTTYEQYF. The DNA of the CDR3 is TGCGCCAGCAGCCCCCTGACTAGCGGGACCACCTACGAGCAGTACTTC. V and J are TRBV5-1 and TRBJ2-7; 11 bases fit TRBD2. Looked up from germline, CDR1 is SGHRS and CDR2 is YFSETQ. V dropped 4 bases and J dropped 2; count of bases not matched to a gene: 8. CDR3 size: 16 residues.

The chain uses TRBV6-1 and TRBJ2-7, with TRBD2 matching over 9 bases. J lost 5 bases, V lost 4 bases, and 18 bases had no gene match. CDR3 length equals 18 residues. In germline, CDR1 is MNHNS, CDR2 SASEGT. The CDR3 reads CASSVPTLAGASPNEQYF. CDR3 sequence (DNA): TGTGCCAGCAGTGTCCCAACCTTAGCGGGAGCCAGCCCTAACGAGCAGTACTTC.

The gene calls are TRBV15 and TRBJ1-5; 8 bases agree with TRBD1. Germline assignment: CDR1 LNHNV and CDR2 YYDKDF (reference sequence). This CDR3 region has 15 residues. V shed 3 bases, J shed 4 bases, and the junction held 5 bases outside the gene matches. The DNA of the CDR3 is TGTGCCACCAGCAGTGGCAGGGGGCCAAATCAGCCCCAGCATTTT. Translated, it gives CATSSGRGPNQPQHF. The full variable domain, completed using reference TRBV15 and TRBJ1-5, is DAMVIQNPRYQVTQFGKPVTLSCSQTLNHNVMYWYQQKSSQAPKLLFHYYDKDFNNEADTPDNFQSRRPNTSFCFLDIRSPGLGDTAMYLCATSSGRGPNQPQHFGDGTRLSIL.

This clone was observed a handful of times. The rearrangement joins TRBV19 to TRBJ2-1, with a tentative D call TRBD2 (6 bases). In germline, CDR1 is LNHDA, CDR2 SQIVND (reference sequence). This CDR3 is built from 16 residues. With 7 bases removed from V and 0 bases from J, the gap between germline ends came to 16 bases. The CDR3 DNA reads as TGTGCCAGTACGGGAGCCTACGGGAGCTCCTACAATGAGCAGTTCTTC. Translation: CASTGAYGSSYNEQFF.

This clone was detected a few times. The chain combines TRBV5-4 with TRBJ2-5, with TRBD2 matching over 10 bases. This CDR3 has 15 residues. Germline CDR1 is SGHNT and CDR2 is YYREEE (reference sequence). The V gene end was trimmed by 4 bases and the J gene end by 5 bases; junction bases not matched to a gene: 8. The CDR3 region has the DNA TGTGCCAGCAGCCCCATAGCGGGGGGCGGTGAGACCCAGTACTTC. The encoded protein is CASSPIAGGGETQYF.

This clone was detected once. This CDR3 reads CASMDRGGTNEKLFF. The CDR3 coding sequence is TGTGCCAGCATGGATAGGGGAGGAACTAATGAAAAACTGTTTTTT. This chain connects TRBV6-5 to TRBJ1-4; D is possibly TRBD1 (5 bases). V was pared by 7 bases and J by 1 base, with 13 bases between. The CDR3 runs 15 residues. Germline CDR1 is MNHEY and CDR2 is SVGAGI.

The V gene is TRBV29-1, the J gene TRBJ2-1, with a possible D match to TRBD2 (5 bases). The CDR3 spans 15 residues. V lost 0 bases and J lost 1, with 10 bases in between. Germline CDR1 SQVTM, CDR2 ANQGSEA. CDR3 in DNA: TGCAGCGTTGAAGAGGGGAGTTGGTCCTACAATGAGCAGTTCTTC. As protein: CSVEEGSWSYNEQFF.

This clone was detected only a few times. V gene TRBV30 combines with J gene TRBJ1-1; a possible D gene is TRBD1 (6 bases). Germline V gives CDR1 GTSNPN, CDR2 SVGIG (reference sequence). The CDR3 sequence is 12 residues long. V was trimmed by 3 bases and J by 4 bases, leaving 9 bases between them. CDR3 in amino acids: CAWRTGSTEAFF. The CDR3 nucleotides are TGTGCCTGGAGAACAGGGAGCACTGAAGCTTTCTTT.

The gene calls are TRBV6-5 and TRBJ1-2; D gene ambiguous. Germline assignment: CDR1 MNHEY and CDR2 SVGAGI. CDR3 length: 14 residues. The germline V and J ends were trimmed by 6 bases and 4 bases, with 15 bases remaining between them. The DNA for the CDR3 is TGTGCCAGCAGGGAGGCCACGATGGGCTATGGCTACACCTTC. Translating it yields CASREATMGYGYTF.

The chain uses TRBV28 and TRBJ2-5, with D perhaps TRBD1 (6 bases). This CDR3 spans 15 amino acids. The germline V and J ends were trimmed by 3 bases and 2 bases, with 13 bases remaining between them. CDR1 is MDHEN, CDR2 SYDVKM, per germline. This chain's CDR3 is CASSFQGMAQETQYF. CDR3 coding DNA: TGTGCCAGCAGTTTTCAGGGGATGGCTCAAGAGACCCAGTACTTC.

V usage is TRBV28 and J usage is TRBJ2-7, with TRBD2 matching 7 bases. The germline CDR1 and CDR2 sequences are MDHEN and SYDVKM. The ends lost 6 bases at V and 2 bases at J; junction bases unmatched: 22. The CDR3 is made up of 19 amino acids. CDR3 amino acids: CASRSRYGGVRAVPYEQYF. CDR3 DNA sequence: TGTGCCAGCAGGTCCCGGTATGGGGGGGTCCGAGCGGTTCCCTACGAGCAGTACTTC.

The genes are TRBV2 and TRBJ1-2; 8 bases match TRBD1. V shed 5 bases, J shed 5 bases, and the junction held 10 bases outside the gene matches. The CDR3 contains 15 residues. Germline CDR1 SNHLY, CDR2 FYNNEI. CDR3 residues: CASSYSGGMEYGYTF. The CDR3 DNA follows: TGTGCCAGCAGTTATTCAGGGGGCATGGAATATGGCTACACCTTC.

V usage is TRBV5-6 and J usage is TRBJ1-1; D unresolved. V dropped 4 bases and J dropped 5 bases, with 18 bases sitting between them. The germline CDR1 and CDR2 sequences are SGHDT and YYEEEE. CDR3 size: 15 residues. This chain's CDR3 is CASSPVRPLGTEAFF. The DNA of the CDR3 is TGTGCCAGCAGCCCGGTGAGGCCCCTCGGGACTGAAGCTTTCTTT. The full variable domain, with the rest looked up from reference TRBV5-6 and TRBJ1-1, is DAGVTQSPTHLIKTRGQQVTLRCSPKSGHDTVSWYQQALGQGPQFIFQYYEEEERQRGNFPDRFSGHQFPNYSSELNVNALLLGDSALYLCASSPVRPLGTEAFFGQGTRLTVV.

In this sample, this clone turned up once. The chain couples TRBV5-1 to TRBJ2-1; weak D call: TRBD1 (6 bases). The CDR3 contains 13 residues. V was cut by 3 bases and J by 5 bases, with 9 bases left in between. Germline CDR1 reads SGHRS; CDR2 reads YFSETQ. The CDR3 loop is CASSSGQNNEQFF. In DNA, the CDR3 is TGCGCCAGCAGCTCGGGACAAAACAATGAGCAGTTCTTC. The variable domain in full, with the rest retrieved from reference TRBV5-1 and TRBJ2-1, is KAGVTQTPRYLIKTRGQQVTLSCSPISGHRSVSWYQQTPGQGLQFLFEYFSETQRNKGNFPGRFSGRQFSNSRSEMNVSTLELGDSALYLCASSSGQNNEQFFGPGTRLTVL.